This TCR beta chain was sequenced in a study of T cells in Graves' hyperthyroidism and ophthalmopathy. The study, taken as a whole, reports: Ophthalmopathy cases were set apart from stable hyperthyroidism by a 13 V-J model. Blood held most thyroid clonotypes expanded above 0.001 frequency.

Ten or more counts support this clonotype. Its antigen is still unknown. The authors took PBMCs from 9.5 to 10 ml fresh peripheral blood. The germline V gene encodes CDR1 LGHNA and CDR2 YNFKEQ. The CDR3 consists of 16 residues. The ends lost 0 bases at V and 4 bases at J; junction bases unmatched: 7. TCR beta CDR3 regions were amplified from RNA. A set of HTBI primers served as the primers for a first-round RT-PCR of the TCR CDR3. MiXCR, applied by TCRdb to the multiplex PCR reads, yields one record per CDR3 protein. The repertoire includes about 380,000 distinct CDR3 sequences, about 18% of them detected once, and 35% to 50% sits in the top ten.

This clonotype was obtained from a man aged 18 to 30 with Graves' ophthalmopathy. This chain uses TRBV4-2 with TRBJ2-3; 7 bases map to TRBD2. The specimen sequenced was blood. CDR3 DNA sequence: TGTGCCAGCAGCCAAGATCTATCGGGGGGATCAGATACGCAGTATTTT. This encodes CASSQDLSGGSDTQYF.